This entry is about one T cell receptor beta chain. Its target is unknown. The data are from a study of T cells in Graves' hyperthyroidism and ophthalmopathy. Overall study results and limits: The model forecast ophthalmopathy, anticipating it by a median roughly 6.5 months before onset.

Inclusion characteristics of ophthalmopathy patients comprised a Clinical Activity Score of at least 3, a NOSPECS grade of at least 4, and duration under 3 months. Germline trimming cut 5 bases from V and 7 bases from J; bases unmatched to any gene: 8. Germline V CDR1 and CDR2: MNHNS, SASEGT. The CDR3 is 15 amino acids. Authors of the study amplified TCR beta CDR3 regions from RNA transcripts. Using the HTBI primer set, a first-round RT-PCR was run on the TCR CDR3. TCRdb passed the multiplex PCR reads through MiXCR, listing each CDR3 protein once. This sample yields 200,000 to 250,000 distinct CDR3 sequences, of which around 17% are seen a single time; more than 25% belongs to the top ten.

Input material: blood. The gene calls are TRBV6-1 and TRBJ2-7; 13 positions agree with TRBD2. The TCR was taken from a woman younger than 35 with Graves' ophthalmopathy. CDR3 DNA sequence: TGTGCCAGCAGTTTACTAGCGGGAGGGCCGGGTGAGCAGTACTTC. Amino acid sequence: CASSLLAGGPGEQYF.